Sequencing of this T cell receptor (beta chain) was carried out in a study of beta chain features in type 1 diabetes. Purity above 98% was achieved in all sorted populations. Since all of the isolated RNA was reverse transcribed, expressed TCRB transcripts were what got sequenced. Method: immunoSEQ multiplex PCR; TCRdb's copy keeps in-frame clones and lacks some. The sample gives about 620,000 clones, roughly 15% of which show up once; about 0.097% is in the top ten. The TCR was taken from a man aged 18 to 29 in good health. Specimen: naive CD4+ T cells from blood.

The CDR3 loop reads CASSRKGGVGRTPNTGELFF. In nucleotides, the CDR3 is TGCGCCAGCAGCCGCAAGGGCGGTGTGGGACGGACCCCGAACACCGGGGAGCTGTTTTTT. V is TRBV4-1 and J is TRBJ2-2; D is possibly TRBD1 or TRBD2 (5 bases each). The V end lost 4 bases, the J end lost 0 bases, and 24 bases lay between the germline ends. CDR1 is MGHRA and CDR2 is YSYEKL in the germline V gene. The CDR3 consists of 20 residues.